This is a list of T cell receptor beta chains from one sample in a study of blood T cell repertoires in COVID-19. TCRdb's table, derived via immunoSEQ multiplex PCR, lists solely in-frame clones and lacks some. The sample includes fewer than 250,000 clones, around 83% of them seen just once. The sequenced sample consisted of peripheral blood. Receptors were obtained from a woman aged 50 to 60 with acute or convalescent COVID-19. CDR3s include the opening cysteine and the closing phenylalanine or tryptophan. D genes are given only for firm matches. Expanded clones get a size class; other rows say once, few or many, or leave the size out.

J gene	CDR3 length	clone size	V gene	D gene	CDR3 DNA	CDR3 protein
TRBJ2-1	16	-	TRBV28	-	TGTGCCAGCAGTTTACCCCAAAAGAGGTCCTACAATGAGCAGTTCTTC	CASSLPQKRSYNEQFF
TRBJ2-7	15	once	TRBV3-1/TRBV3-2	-	TGTGCCAGCAGCCACACCGGGACTGGGGGATACGAGCAGTACTTC	CASSHTGTGGYEQYF
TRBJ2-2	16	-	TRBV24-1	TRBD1	TGTGCCACCGCTCCCAGGGGGCTGCGCACCTCCGGGGAGCTGTTTTTT	CATAPRGLRTSGELFF
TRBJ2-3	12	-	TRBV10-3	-	TGTGCCATCAGGGGAGAGGCAGATACGCAGTATTTT	CAIRGEADTQYF
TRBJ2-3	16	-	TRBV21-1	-	TGTGCCAGCAGCATGACGACAGAAGCTAGCACAGATACGCAGTATTTT	CASSMTTEASTDTQYF
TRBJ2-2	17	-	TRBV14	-	TGTGCCAGCAGCCATGGGCTCAACCTACCCAACACCGGGGAGCTGTTTTTT	CASSHGLNLPNTGELFF
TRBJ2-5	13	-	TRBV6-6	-	TGTGCCAGCAGTTACCCAGGGGACGAGACCCAGTACTTC	CASSYPGDETQYF
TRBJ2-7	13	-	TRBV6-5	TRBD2	TGTGCCATCCGGACTAGCGGAAACTACGAGCAGTACTTC	CAIRTSGNYEQYF
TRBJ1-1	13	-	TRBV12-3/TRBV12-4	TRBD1	TGTGCCAGCAGCTCCACAGGGGGCACTGAAGCTTTCTTT	CASSSTGGTEAFF
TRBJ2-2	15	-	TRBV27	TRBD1	TGTGCCAGCAGTTCGGGACAGGGTGGTTCCGGGGAGCTGTTTTTT	CASSSGQGGSGELFF
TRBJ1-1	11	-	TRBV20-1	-	TGCAGTGCTAGAGGGACAGTTGAAGCTTTCTTT	CSARGTVEAFF
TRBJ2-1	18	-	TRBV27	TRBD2	TGTGCCAGCAGTTTTGGGACTAGCGGGAGGGCCAGCTACAATGAGCAGTTCTTC	CASSFGTSGRASYNEQFF
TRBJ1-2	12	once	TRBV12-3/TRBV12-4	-	TGTGCCAGCAGCCAGGGGCCAGGCGGCTACACCTTC	CASSQGPGGYTF
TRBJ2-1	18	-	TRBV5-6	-	TGTGCCAGCAGCTTAATGGTTAGTTTTCTAAGCTCCTACAATGAGCAGTTCTTC	CASSLMVSFLSSYNEQFF
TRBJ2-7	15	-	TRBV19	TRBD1	TGTGCCAGTAGTGACCGGGACAGGGGTGGGGACGAGCAGTACTTC	CASSDRDRGGDEQYF
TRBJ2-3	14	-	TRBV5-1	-	TGCGCCAGCAGCTTGGGGGGAGGTGCCGATACGCAGTATTTT	CASSLGGGADTQYF
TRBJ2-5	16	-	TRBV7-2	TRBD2	TGTGCCAGCAGCCTTAATGCGGGAGGGCCCCGTGAGACCCAGTACTTC	CASSLNAGGPRETQYF
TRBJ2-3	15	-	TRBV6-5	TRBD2	TGTGCCAGCACTAAGACTAGCGGGAGCTCAGATACGCAGTATTTT	CASTKTSGSSDTQYF
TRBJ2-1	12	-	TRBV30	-	TGTGCCTGGACACAACAGGGCTATGAGCAGTTCTTC	CAWTQQGYEQFF
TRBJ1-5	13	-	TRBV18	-	TGTGCCAGCTCACCGGGAGCGCATCAGCCCCAGCATTTT	CASSPGAHQPQHF
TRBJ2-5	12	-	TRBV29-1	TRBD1	TGCAGCGGGACGGCAGGGGGAGAGACCCAGTACTTC	CSGTAGGETQYF
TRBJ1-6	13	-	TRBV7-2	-	TGTGCCAGCAGCTTACCGTTTAATTCACCCCTCCACTTT	CASSLPFNSPLHF